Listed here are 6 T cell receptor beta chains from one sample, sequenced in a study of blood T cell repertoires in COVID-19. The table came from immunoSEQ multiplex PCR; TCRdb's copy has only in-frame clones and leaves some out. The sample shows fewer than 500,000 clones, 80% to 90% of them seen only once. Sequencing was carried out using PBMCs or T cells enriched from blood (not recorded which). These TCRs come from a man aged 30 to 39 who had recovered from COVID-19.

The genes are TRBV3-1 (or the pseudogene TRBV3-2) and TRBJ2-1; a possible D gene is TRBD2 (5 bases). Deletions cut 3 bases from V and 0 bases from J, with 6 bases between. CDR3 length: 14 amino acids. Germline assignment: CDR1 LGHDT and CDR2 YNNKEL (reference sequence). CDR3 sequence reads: CASSHEGSYNEQFF. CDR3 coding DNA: TGTGCCAGCAGCCACGAGGGCTCCTACAATGAGCAGTTCTTC.

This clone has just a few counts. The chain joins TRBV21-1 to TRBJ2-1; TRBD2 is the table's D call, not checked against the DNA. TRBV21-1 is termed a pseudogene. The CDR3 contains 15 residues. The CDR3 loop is CASSHVGEGRDEQFF. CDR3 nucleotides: TGTGCCAGCAGCCACGTGGGGGAGGGCCGTGATGAGCAGTTCTTC.

CDR3 residues: CAGEARAGELFF. The CDR3 nucleotides are TGTGCCGGGGAGGCCAGGGCCGGGGAGCTGTTTTTT. J is TRBJ2-2 and V is TRBV11-2; a weak D match, TRBD2 (6 bases). The germline CDR1 and CDR2 sequences are SGHAT and FQNNGV. The CDR3 spans 12 residues. With 11 bases removed from V and 6 bases from J, the gap between germline ends came to 13 bases.

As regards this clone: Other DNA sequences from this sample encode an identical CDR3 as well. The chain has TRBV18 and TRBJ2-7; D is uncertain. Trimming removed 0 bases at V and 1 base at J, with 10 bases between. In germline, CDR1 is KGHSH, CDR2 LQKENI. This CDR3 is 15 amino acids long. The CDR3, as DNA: TGTGCCAGCTCACCACCGTCGGGTGGGTCCTACGAGCAGTACTTC. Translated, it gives CASSPPSGGSYEQYF.

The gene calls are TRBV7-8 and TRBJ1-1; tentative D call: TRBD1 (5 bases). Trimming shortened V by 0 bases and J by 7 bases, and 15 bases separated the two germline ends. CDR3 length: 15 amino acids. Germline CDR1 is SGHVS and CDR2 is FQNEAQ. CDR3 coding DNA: TGTGCCAGCAGCTTAGCCCTTGAAGGGGCCGGTGAAGCTTTCTTT. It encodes CASSLALEGAGEAFF.

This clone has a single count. The DNA for the CDR3 is TGTGCCAGCAGCTACCGGGACAGGACTGAAGCTTTCTTT. Amino acid sequence: CASSYRDRTEAFF. The genes are TRBV28 and TRBJ1-1; 8 nucleotides line up with TRBD1. There are 13 residues in the CDR3. Per germline, CDR1 MDHEN and CDR2 SYDVKM. V shed 6 bases and J 5 bases; nucleotides not matched to a gene: 5.